Listed below are T cell receptor beta chains from one sample, sequenced in a study of cytomegalovirus exposure and HLA in healthy donors. Method: immunoSEQ multiplex PCR; TCRdb's copy keeps in-frame clones and lacks some. The data hold 160,000 or so clones, with 84% observed a single time. Sequenced: PBMCs. The receptors were sampled from a man between 18 and 29 years old in good health and CMV-seronegative. Both conserved end residues are part of each CDR3. D genes are given only for firm matches. Clone sizes are given selectively: once, few, many, or a class where the clone is expanded.

CDR3nt	CDR3aa	d_gene	j_gene	v_gene	abundance
TGTGCCAGCAGCCAACGAGTAGCGGCACACAATGAGCAGTTCTTC	CASSQRVAAHNEQFF	-	TRBJ2-1	TRBV16	-
TGTGCCAGCAGCTGGGGGGTGGGGAACTATGGCTACACCTTC	CASSWGVGNYGYTF	-	TRBJ1-2	TRBV27	-
TGTGCCAGCAGCTTAGAGCCAGAAGCTTTCTTT	CASSLEPEAFF	-	TRBJ1-1	TRBV7-9	-
TGTGCCAGTAGTATACCCGGGAACTACGAGCAGTACTTC	CASSIPGNYEQYF	-	TRBJ2-7	TRBV19	once
TGTGCCAGCAGTGGGGGACAGGGGGGCTACGAGCAGTACTTC	CASSGGQGGYEQYF	TRBD1	TRBJ2-7	TRBV6-1	-
TGTGCCAGCAGCTTGAAGACAGGGGGCTCAGATACGCAGTATTTT	CASSLKTGGSDTQYF	TRBD1	TRBJ2-3	TRBV5-5	-
TGCAGTGGACTAGTCGACTACGAGCAGTACTTC	CSGLVDYEQYF	-	TRBJ2-7	TRBV20-1	few
TGTGCCAGCAGCCCGACTAGCGGGAGCTTCAACACCGGGGAGCTGTTTTTT	CASSPTSGSFNTGELFF	TRBD2	TRBJ2-2	TRBV5-5	many
TGTGCCAGCAGCCCCGGGGCAGGGGCGGGCGGCTACACCTTC	CASSPGAGAGGYTF	-	TRBJ1-2	TRBV6-4	few
TGCGCCAGCAGCCGGGACAGTGCTGGAAACACCATATATTTT	CASSRDSAGNTIYF	TRBD1	TRBJ1-3	TRBV5-1	-